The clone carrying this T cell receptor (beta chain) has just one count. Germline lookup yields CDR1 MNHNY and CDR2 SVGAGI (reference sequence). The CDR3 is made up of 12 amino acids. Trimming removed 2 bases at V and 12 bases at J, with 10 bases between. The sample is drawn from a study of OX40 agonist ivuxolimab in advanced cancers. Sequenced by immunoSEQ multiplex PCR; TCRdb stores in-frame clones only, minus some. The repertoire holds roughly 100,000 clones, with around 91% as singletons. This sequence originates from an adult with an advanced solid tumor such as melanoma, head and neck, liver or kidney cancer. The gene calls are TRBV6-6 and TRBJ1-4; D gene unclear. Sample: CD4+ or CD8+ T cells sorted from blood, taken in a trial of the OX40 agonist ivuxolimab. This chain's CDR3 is CASSYLEEELFF. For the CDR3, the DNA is TGTGCCAGCAGTTACCTCGAGGAAGAACTGTTTTTT.